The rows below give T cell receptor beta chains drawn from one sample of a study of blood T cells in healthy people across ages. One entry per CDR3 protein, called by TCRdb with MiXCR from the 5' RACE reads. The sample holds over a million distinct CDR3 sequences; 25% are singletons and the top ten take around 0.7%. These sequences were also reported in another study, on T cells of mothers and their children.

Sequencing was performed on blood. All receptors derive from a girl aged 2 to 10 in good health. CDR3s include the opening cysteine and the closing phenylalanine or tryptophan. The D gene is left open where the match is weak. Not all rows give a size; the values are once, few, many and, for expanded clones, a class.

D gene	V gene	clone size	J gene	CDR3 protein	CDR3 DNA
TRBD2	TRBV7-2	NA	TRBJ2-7	CASSKGRLAGGYEQYF	TGTGCCAGCAGCAAGGGGAGACTAGCGGGGGGTTACGAGCAGTACTTC
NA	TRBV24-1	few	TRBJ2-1	CATLVNEQFF	TGCGCCACCCTTGTGAATGAGCAGTTCTTC
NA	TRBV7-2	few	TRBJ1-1	CASSLTQGYTEAFF	TGTGCCAGCAGCTTAACGCAGGGCTATACTGAAGCTTTCTTT
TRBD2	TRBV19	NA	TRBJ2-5	CASSDRLAGGIGETQYF	TGTGCCAGTAGTGACCGACTAGCGGGGGGGATCGGGGAGACCCAGTACTTC
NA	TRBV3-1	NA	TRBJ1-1	CASSLNGRNEAFF	TGTGCCAGCAGCTTAAACGGACGCAATGAAGCTTTCTTT
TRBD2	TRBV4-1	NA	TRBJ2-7	CASSRLIAGTKENEQYF	TGCGCCAGCAGCCGACTCATCGCCGGGACTAAAGAGAACGAGCAGTACTTC
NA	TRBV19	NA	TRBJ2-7	CASSRVSGYEQYF	TGTGCCAGTAGTCGTGTTAGCGGCTACGAGCAGTACTTC
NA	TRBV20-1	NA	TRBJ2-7	CSARRGTQGWDEQYF	TGCAGTGCCCGACGAGGGACGCAAGGGTGGGACGAGCAGTACTTC
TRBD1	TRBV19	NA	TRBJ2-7	CAGSIGTVYEQYF	TGTGCCGGTAGTATAGGGACAGTCTACGAGCAGTACTTC
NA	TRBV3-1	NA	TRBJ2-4	CASSRSPLGFVTKNIQYF	TGTGCCAGCAGCCGCTCTCCCCTAGGGTTTGTTACCAAAAACATTCAGTACTTC
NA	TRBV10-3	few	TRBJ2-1	CAIKEGGNEQFF	TGTGCCATCAAGGAGGGCGGCAATGAGCAGTTCTTC
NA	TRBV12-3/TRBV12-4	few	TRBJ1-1	CASSLSGTLAEAFF	TGTGCCAGCAGTTTATCAGGGACTTTAGCTGAAGCTTTCTTT
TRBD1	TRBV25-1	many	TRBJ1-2	CASSDLTLEQGVNYGYTF	TGTGCCAGCAGTGACCTCACCCTGGAGCAGGGGGTTAACTATGGCTACACCTTC
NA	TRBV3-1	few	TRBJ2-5	CASSQVLAGIQETQYF	TGTGCCAGCAGCCAAGTACTGGCGGGAATACAAGAGACCCAGTACTTC
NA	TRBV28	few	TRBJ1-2	CASKLLDESNYGYTF	TGTGCCAGCAAGTTACTGGACGAGTCAAACTATGGCTACACCTTC
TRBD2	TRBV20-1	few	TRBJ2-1	CSARDPSGTSSYNEQFF	TGCAGTGCTAGAGACCCTAGCGGGACGAGCTCCTACAATGAGCAGTTCTTC
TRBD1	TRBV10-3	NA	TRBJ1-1	CAISDSGGGHTEAFF	TGTGCCATCAGTGATTCAGGGGGCGGGCACACTGAAGCTTTCTTT
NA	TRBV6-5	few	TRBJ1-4	CASSYLSRVGEKLFF	TGTGCCAGCAGTTACCTTTCCCGGGTGGGGGAAAAACTGTTTTTT
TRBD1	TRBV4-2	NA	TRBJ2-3	CASSQDGQGDADTQYF	TGTGCCAGCAGCCAGGATGGACAGGGGGACGCAGATACGCAGTATTTT
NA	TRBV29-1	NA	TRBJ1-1	CSGADPGERVEAFF	TGCAGCGGCGCGGATCCAGGGGAAAGGGTTGAAGCTTTCTTT
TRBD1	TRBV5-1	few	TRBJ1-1	CASSSGGPGTEAFF	TGCGCCAGCAGCTCAGGGGGGCCTGGCACTGAAGCTTTCTTT
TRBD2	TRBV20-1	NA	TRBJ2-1	CSAEPGTSGIGEQFF	TGCAGTGCTGAGCCAGGGACTAGCGGGATTGGTGAGCAGTTCTTC
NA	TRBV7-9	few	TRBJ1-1	CASSLGLRHWSMIVNTEAFF	TGTGCCAGCAGCTTAGGCTTGAGGCACTGGAGTATGATAGTGAACACTGAAGCTTTCTTT
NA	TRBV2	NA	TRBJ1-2	CASSGTGKHYGYTF	TGTGCCAGCAGTGGAACAGGGAAACACTATGGCTACACCTTC
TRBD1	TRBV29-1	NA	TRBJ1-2	CSVEWGQGSGYTF	TGCAGCGTTGAATGGGGACAGGGCAGTGGCTACACCTTC
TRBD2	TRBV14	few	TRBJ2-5	CASSHFLPAGEGGETQYF	TGTGCCAGCAGCCATTTTCTTCCAGCGGGAGAGGGTGGAGAGACCCAGTACTTC
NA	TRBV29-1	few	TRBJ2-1	CSVEEGRLNEQFF	TGCAGCGTTGAAGAAGGCAGGTTGAATGAGCAGTTCTTC
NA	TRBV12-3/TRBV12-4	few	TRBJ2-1	CASSYAQGVQFF	TGTGCCAGCAGCTACGCCCAGGGTGTGCAGTTCTTC
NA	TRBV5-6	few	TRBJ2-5	CASSFLPGRAYQETQYF	TGTGCCAGCAGCTTCCTACCGGGACGGGCGTACCAAGAGACCCAGTACTTC
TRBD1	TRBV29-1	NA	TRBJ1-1	CSVGQGMDFF	TGCAGCGTTGGACAGGGGATGGATTTCTTT
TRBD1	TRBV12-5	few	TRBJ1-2	CASGLGNIPGGEEYGYTF	TGTGCTAGTGGTTTGGGGAACATCCCAGGGGGCGAGGAGTATGGCTACACCTTC